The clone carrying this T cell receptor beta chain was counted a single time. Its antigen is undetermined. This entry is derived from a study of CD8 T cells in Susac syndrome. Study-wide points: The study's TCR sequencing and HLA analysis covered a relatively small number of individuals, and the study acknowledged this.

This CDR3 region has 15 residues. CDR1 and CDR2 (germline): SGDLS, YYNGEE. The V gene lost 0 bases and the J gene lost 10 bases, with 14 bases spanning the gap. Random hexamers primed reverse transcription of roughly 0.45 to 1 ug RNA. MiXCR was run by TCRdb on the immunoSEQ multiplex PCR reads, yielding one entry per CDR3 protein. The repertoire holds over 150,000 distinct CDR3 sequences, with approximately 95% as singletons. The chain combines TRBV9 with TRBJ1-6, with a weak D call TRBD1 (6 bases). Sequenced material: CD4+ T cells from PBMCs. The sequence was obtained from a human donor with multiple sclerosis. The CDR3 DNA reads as TGTGCCAGCAGCGTAGGGGCAGGGGACAAATCACCCCTCCACTTT. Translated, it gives CASSVGAGDKSPLHF.